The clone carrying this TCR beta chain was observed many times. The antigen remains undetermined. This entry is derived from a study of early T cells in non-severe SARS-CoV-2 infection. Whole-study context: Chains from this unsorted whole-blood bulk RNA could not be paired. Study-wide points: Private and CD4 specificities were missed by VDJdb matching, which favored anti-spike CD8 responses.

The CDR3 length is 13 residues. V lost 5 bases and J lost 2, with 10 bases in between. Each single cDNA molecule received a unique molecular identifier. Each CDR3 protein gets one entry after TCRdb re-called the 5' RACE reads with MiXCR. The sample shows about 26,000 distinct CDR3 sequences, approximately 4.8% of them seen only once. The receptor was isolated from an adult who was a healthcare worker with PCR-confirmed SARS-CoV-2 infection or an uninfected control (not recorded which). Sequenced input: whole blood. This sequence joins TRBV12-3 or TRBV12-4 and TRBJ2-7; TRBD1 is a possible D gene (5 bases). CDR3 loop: CASSLYRTYEQYF. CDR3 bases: TGTGCCAGCAGTCTCTACAGGACCTACGAGCAGTACTTC.